These 9 T cell receptor beta chains were sequenced from one sample in a study of glioma-infiltrating T cells after dendritic cell vaccination. Clones were sequenced by immunoSEQ multiplex PCR, and TCRdb holds only the in-frame ones, with some missing. The sample lists 65,000 to 80,000 clones; around 87% were seen once. Time point here: after dendritic cell vaccination, including at tumor progression/relapse. The input for sequencing was blood, taken after dendritic cell vaccination. These receptors all come from a human donor with glioblastoma.

V and J are TRBV14 and TRBJ1-2; D call uncertain. The CDR3 is made up of 15 amino acids. Germline V lookup: CDR1 SGHDN, CDR2 FVKESK. Trimming removed 0 bases at V and 6 bases at J, with 14 bases between. For the CDR3, the DNA is TGTGCCAGCAGCCAAGATCTCAGGCTCGGTCATGGCTACACCTTC. Translating gives CASSQDLRLGHGYTF. Based on the CDR3 plus reference TRBV14 and TRBJ1-2, the full variable domain is EAGVTQFPSHSVIEKGQTVTLRCDPISGHDNLYWYRRVMGKEIKFLLHFVKESKQDESGMPNNRFLAERTGGTYSTLKVQPAELEDSGVYFCASSQDLRLGHGYTFGSGTRLTVV.

V and J are TRBV19 and TRBJ1-6, with 7 nucleotides matching TRBD1. Germline V gene data show CDR1 as LNHDA and CDR2 as SQIVND (reference sequence). Trimming cost V 5 bases and J 7 bases; bases outside gene matches: 5. This CDR3 has 14 residues. The CDR3 region is CASSPGQLNSPLHF. The DNA for the CDR3 is TGTGCCAGTAGTCCGGGACAGTTAAATTCACCCCTCCACTTT.

J is TRBJ2-1 and V is TRBV13; no reliable D call. CDR1 is PRHDT, CDR2 FYEKMQ, per germline (reference sequence). The CDR3 extends over 13 amino acids. V lost 1 base and J lost 3, with 4 bases in between. The CDR3 loop is CASSLAVYNEQFF. CDR3 sequence (DNA): TGTGCCAGCAGCTTAGCCGTCTACAATGAGCAGTTCTTC.

This chain connects TRBV5-4 to TRBJ2-5; TRBD2 aligns across 9 bases. Germline V gives CDR1 SGHNT, CDR2 YYREEE (reference sequence). Trimming cost V 3 bases and J 5 bases; bases outside gene matches: 8. CDR3 length: 15 residues. The CDR3 nucleotides are TGTGCCAGCAGCTCCAAGCGGGGGGCCAAGGAGACCCAGTACTTC. This sequence encodes CASSSKRGAKETQYF.

This sequence joins TRBV21-1 and TRBJ1-3. TRBV21-1 is tagged as a pseudogene. CDR3 size: 14 residues. The CDR3: CATPRVRSGNTIYF. The CDR3 DNA sequence: TGTGCCACCCCTCGGGTCCGCTCTGGAAACACCATATATTTT.

The chain is built from TRBV4-1 and TRBJ1-2, with 10 positions matching TRBD1. V was clipped by 0 bases and J by 8 bases; unmatched bases: 9. This CDR3 is 16 amino acids long. The V gene's germline CDR1 is MGHRA and CDR2 YSYEKL. As DNA, the CDR3 is TGCGCCAGCAGCCAAGATGCGACAGGGGGCGATAGGGGCTACACCTTC. Translating it yields CASSQDATGGDRGYTF.

This chain joins TRBV6-4 and TRBJ2-1, with 8 positions matching TRBD2. Trimming at V came to 3 bases and at J to 1 base, leaving 2 bases not matched to a gene. The germline gives CDR1 MRHNA, CDR2 SNTAGT. This CDR3 has 15 residues. The DNA for the CDR3 is TGTGCCAGCAGTGAGGCGGGGGGATCCTACAATGAGCAGTTCTTC. Translation: CASSEAGGSYNEQFF.

This clone was picked up many times. The chain recombines TRBV7-2 with TRBJ1-2; 9 bases match TRBD1. The V gene end was trimmed by 3 bases and the J gene end by 0 bases; junction bases not matched to a gene: 5. Per germline, CDR1 SGHTA and CDR2 FQGNSA. The CDR3 length is 16 residues. In DNA, the CDR3 is TGTGCCAGCAGCTTGGGACAGGGAAGCACTAACTATGGCTACACCTTC. Its translation: CASSLGQGSTNYGYTF.

V gene TRBV4-3 combines with J gene TRBJ1-5, with 10 bases that match TRBD1. CDR3 size: 17 residues. J gave up 2 bases and V 4 bases, and 8 bases lay outside the gene matches. The germline gives CDR1 LGHNA, CDR2 YSLEER. This chain's CDR3 is CASSPQLGTGGNQPQHF. DNA of the CDR3: TGCGCCAGCAGCCCCCAGCTGGGGACAGGGGGCAATCAGCCCCAGCATTTT.